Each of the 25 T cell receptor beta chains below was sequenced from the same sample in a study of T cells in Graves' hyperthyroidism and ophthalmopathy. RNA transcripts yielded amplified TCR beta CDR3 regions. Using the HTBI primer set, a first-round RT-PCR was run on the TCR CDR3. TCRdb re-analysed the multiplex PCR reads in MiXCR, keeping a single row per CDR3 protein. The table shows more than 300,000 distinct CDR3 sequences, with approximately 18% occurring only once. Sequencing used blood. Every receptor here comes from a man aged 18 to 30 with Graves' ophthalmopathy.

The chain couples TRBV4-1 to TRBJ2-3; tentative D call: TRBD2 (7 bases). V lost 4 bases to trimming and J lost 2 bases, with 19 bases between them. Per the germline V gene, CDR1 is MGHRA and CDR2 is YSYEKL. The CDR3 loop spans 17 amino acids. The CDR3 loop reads CASSPQGRDTHTDTQYF. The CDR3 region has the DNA TGCGCCAGCAGCCCCCAAGGGAGGGACACCCACACAGATACGCAGTATTTT.

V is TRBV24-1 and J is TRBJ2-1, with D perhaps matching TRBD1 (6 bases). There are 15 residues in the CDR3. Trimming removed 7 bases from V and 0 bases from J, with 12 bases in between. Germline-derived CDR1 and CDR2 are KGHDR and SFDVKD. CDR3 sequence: CATSWGLSSYNEQFF. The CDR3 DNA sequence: TGTGCCACCAGCTGGGGGCTTAGCTCCTACAATGAGCAGTTCTTC.

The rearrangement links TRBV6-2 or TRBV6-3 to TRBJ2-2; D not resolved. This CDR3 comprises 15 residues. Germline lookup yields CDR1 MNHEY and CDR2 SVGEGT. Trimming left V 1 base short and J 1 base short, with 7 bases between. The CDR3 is CASSYLSLNTGELFF. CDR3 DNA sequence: TGTGCCAGCAGTTACTTATCCTTGAACACCGGGGAGCTGTTTTTT.

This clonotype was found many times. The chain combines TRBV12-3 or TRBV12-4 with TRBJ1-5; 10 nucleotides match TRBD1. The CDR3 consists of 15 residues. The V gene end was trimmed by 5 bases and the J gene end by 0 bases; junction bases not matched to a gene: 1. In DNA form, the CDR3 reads TGTGCCAGCAGTGACAGGGGGCTTAGCAATCAGCCCCAGCATTTT. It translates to CASSDRGLSNQPQHF.

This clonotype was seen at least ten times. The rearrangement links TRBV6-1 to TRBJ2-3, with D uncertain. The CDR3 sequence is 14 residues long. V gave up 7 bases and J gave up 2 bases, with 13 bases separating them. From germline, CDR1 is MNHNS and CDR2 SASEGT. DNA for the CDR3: TGTGCCAGCAAGAATCCCTCCCCCACAGATACGCAGTATTTT. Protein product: CASKNPSPTDTQYF.

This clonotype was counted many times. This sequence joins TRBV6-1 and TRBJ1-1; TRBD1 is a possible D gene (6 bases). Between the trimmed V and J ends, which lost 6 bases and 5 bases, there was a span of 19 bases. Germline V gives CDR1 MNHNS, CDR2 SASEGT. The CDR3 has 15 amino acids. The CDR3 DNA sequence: TGTGCCAGCAGCCAGTCCAGGGGAAGTCGGACTGAAGCTTTCTTT. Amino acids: CASSQSRGSRTEAFF.

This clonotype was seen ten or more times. CDR3 nucleotide sequence: TGTGCCAGCAGCTTAACAGCGGGGACGGGGGATGAGCAGTTCTTC. Translating it yields CASSLTAGTGDEQFF. J is TRBJ2-1 and V is TRBV7-9, with 7 bases fitting TRBD2. Germline loops: CDR1 SEHNR, CDR2 FQNEAQ (reference sequence). Trimming removed 2 bases from V and 8 bases from J; junction bases left unmatched: 9. There are 15 residues in the CDR3.

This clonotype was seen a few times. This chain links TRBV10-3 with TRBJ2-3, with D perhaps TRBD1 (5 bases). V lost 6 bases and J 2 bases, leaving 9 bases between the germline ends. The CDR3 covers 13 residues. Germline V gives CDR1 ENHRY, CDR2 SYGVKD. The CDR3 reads CAISGHVTDTQYF. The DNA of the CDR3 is TGTGCCATCAGCGGACACGTCACAGATACGCAGTATTTT.

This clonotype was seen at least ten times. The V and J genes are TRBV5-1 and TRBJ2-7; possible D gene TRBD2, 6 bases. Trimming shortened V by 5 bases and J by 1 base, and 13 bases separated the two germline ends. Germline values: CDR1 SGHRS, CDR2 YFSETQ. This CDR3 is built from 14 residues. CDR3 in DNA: TGCGCCAGCAGTAATGGCGGGGCGTCCTACGAGCAGTACTTC. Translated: CASSNGGASYEQYF.

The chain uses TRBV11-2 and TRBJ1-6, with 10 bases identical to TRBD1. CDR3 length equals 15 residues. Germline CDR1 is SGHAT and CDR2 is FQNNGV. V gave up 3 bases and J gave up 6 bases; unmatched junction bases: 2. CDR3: CASSFRDRGNSPLHF. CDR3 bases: TGTGCCAGCAGCTTCCGGGACAGGGGTAATTCACCCCTCCACTTT. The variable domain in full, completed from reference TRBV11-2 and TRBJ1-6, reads EAGVAQSPRYKIIEKRQSVAFWCNPISGHATLYWYQQILGQGPKLLIQFQNNGVVDDSQLPKDRFSAERLKGVDSTLKIQPAKLEDSAVYLCASSFRDRGNSPLHFGNGTRLTVT.

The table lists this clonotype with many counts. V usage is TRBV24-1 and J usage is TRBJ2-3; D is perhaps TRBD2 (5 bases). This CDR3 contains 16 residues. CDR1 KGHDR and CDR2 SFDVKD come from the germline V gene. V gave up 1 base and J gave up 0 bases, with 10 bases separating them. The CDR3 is CATSDLRGSSTDTQYF. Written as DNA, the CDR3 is TGTGCCACCAGTGATTTACGAGGGAGTAGCACAGATACGCAGTATTTT.

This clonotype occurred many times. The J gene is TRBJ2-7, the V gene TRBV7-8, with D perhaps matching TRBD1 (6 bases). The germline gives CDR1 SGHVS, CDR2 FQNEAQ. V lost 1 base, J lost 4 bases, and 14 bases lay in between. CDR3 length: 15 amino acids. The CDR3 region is CASSLGRTEWYEQYF. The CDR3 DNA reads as TGTGCCAGCAGCTTAGGAAGGACAGAGTGGTACGAGCAGTACTTC.

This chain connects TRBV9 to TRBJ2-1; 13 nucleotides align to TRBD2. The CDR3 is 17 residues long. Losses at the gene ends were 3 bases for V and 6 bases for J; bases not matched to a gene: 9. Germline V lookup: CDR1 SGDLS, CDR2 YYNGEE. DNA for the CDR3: TGTGCCAGCAGCGAGGGGCTGGGACTAGCGGGGAGCAATGAGCAGTTCTTC. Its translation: CASSEGLGLAGSNEQFF.

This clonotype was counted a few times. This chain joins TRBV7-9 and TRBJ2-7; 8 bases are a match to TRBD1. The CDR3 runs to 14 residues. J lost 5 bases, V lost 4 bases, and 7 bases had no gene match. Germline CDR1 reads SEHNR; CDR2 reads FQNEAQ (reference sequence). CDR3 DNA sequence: TGTGCCAGCAGCTACCAGGGGGCAGGGGACGAGCAGTACTTC. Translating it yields CASSYQGAGDEQYF.

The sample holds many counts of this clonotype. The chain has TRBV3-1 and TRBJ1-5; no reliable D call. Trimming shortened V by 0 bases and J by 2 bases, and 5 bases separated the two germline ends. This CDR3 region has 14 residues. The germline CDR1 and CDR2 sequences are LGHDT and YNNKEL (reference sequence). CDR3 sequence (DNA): TGTGCCAGCAGCCAAGATGCCGGCAATCAGCCCCAGCATTTT. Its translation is CASSQDAGNQPQHF.

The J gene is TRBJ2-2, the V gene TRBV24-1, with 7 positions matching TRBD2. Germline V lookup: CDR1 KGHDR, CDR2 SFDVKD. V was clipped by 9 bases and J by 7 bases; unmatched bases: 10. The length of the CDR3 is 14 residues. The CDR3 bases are TGTGCCACCCGGGACGGGGGGTTTAGCGGGGAGCTGTTTTTT. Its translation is CATRDGGFSGELFF.

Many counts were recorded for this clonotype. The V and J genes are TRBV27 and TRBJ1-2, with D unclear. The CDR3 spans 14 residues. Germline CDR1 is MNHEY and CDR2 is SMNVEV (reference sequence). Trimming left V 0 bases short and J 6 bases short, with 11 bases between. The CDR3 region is CASSLSKESDGYTF. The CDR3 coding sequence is TGTGCCAGCAGTTTATCAAAAGAGTCGGATGGCTACACCTTC.

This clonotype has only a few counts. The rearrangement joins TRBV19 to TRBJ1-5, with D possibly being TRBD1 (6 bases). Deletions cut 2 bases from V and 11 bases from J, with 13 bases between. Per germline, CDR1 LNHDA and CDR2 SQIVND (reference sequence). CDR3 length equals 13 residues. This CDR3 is CASSINDRSTQHF. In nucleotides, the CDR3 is TGTGCCAGTAGTATAAATGACAGGTCGACCCAGCATTTT.

The DNA for the CDR3 is TGTGCCAGCAGCTTCCAAAGAGCTAGCGGAGACACAGATACGCAGTATTTT. It encodes CASSFQRASGDTDTQYF. J is TRBJ2-3 and V is TRBV5-8; TRBD2 matches at 7 bases. Germline-derived CDR1 and CDR2 are SGHTS and YDEGEE. The CDR3 length is 17 residues. With V trimmed by 2 bases and J by 2 bases, 11 bases remained unmatched.

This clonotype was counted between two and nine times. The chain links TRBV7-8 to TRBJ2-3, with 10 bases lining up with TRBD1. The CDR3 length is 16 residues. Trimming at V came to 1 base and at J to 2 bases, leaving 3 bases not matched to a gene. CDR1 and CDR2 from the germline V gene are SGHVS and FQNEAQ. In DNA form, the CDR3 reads TGTGCCAGCAGCTTAGGCGGGACAGGGGACACAGATACGCAGTATTTT. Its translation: CASSLGGTGDTDTQYF.

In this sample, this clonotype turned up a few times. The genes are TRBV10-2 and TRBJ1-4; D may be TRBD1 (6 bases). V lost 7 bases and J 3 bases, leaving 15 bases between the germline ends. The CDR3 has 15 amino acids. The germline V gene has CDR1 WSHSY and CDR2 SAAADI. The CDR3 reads CASTRAGAANEKLFF. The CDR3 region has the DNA TGCGCCAGCACGAGAGCAGGGGCAGCTAATGAAAAACTGTTTTTT.

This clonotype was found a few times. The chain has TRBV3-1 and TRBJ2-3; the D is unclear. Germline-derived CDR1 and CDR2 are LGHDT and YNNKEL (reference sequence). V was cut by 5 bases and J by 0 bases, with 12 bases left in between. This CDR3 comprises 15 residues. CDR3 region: CASSTRTDSTDTQYF. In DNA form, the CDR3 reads TGTGCCAGCAGCACTCGGACCGATAGCACAGATACGCAGTATTTT.

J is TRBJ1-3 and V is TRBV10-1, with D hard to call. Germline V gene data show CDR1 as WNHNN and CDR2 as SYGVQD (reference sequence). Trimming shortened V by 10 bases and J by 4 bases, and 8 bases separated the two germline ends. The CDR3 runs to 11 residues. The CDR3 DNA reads TGCGCCACCTCGGACGGAAACACCATATATTTT. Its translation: CATSDGNTIYF.

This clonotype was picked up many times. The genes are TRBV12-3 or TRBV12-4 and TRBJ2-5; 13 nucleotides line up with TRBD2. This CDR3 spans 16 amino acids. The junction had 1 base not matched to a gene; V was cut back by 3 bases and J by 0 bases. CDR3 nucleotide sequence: TGTGCCAGCAGTTTGACTAGCGGGGGGTACCAAGAGACCCAGTACTTC. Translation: CASSLTSGGYQETQYF.

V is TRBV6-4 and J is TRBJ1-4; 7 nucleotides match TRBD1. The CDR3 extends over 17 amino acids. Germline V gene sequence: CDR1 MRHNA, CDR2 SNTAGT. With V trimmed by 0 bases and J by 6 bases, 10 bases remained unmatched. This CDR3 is CASSDSNRAGGYEKLFF. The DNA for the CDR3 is TGTGCCAGCAGTGACTCGAACAGGGCAGGGGGGTATGAAAAACTGTTTTTT.